The sequence of this T cell receptor (beta chain) was determined in a study of blood T cell repertoires in COVID-19 (dated by TCRdb to the early 2020s). As for the study more broadly: Samples covering the acute and convalescent phases of COVID-19 were provided by collaborators in the United States, Italy and Spain. The prospective study material was composed of cDNA or gDNA derived from T cells, B-cell-depleted T cells, or PBMCs. Samples came from the ongoing ImmuneRACE study (first 160 participants) plus 1,254 subjects from 6 global collaborators. The dataset comprised deeply sampled blood TCRbeta repertoires from subjects exposed to, actively infected with, or recovered from COVID-19. Sample metadata almost always included a de-identified subject ID, COVID-19 status, age in years and sex. A freely available public database, intended as a resource for researchers studying the immune response to SARS-CoV-2, is where the repertoires were released. Where HLA class I and class II types were available, the types were taken from metadata supplied by the sample provider, not from assay-based typing. What the authors observed across the whole study: Clinical and demographic metadata were provided uncurated, with the amount varying by source and participant.

At one collaborating source in Seattle, patients were enrolled during active infection and were followed longitudinally through the course of disease. Whole blood was collected in K2EDTA tubes by collaborating institutions according to the institutions' own protocols. For TCRbeta analysis, collaborators shipped samples as frozen whole blood, isolated PBMCs, or DNA extracted from either of those sample types. As regards this clone: There is no known antigen for this receptor. The record has no base qualities; no much larger clone is one base away.

The CDR3 runs 13 amino acids, cysteine and phenylalanine included. Solely the CDR3 DNA is kept, with 39 bases framed from the first base. Sequences SGHRS (CDR1) and YFSETQ (CDR2) are obtained from the germline V gene. V loses 0 bases at its end and J loses 13 bases; junction bases beyond the gene matches: 9. TCRbeta CDR3 regions were amplified from genomic DNA by means of the immunoSEQ Assay, a bias-controlled multiplex PCR. The paper's data handling went like this. The number of nucleated cells in each sample was estimated by amplification of reference gene primers within the assay. To quantify the absolute abundance of each unique TCRbeta CDR3 rearrangement, sequence reads were collapsed and filtered. For each sample, productive Simpson clonality was calculated as the square root of Simpson's diversity index across productive rearrangements. Drawn from immuneACCESS, this table holds only the in-frame rearrangements with V and J called that TCRdb kept. Clones are partly lost; checked studies trace under half to an unresolved V gene and leave the rest unexplained. From that table come the V and J calls and clone size; the DNA was used to work out D and trimming. Across this sample there are about 200,000 clones, with roughly four fifths seen only once. Clones ranked in the top ten supply 8% to 10% of the sample.

This receptor was taken from a woman older than 75 with COVID-19, enrolled during active disease. Sequenced: peripheral blood. In this chain, TRBV5-1 is recombined with TRBJ1-2; 7 central bases correspond to TRBD1. This receptor has the CDR3 CASSLGQGGFGTF. The nucleotide sequence is TGCGCCAGCAGCTTGGGACAGGGTGGATTTGGCACCTTC.